This TCR beta chain was captured by sequencing in a study of response to subunit inactivated influenza vaccine. Study observations and caveats: The study's authors posited that every seasonal influenza vaccination enlists few new T cells.

TCRdb re-called the RT-PCR reads with MiXCR, one entry per CDR3 protein. The sample lists roughly 500,000 distinct CDR3 sequences; more than 15% were seen once. The germline gives CDR1 ENHRY, CDR2 SYGVKD. There are 13 residues in the CDR3. Worth noting for this clonotype: Its target is unknown. One junction end disagrees with the germline gene, perhaps due to a read error.

This chain links TRBV10-3 with TRBJ2-3; 8 bases fit TRBD2. Specimen: CD4+ T cells sorted from PBMCs, collected about 24 months after vaccination. This clonotype originated in a man aged 50 to 69 who received an inactivated influenza vaccine. This CDR3 reads CAIRVTLAGPPVF. The DNA of the CDR3 is TGTGCCATCAGAGTCACTCTAGCGGGCCCTCCAGTTTTT.